The next 9 T cell receptor beta chains were all read from a single sample in a study of blood T cell repertoires in COVID-19. TCRdb's table, derived via immunoSEQ multiplex PCR, lists solely in-frame clones and lacks some. The table includes 90,000 to 120,000 clones, 65% to 80% detected once. Input material: peripheral blood. The receptor set was obtained from a man between 65 and 79 years old with acute or convalescent COVID-19.

The CDR3 is CASSYTGYQPQHF. For the CDR3, the DNA is TGTGCCAGCAGTTACACAGGGTACCAGCCCCAGCATTTT. The rearrangement joins TRBV6-2 or TRBV6-3 to TRBJ1-5; D might be TRBD1 (6 bases). This CDR3 has 13 amino acids. Trimming removed 2 bases from V and 7 bases from J, with 9 bases in between. Germline-derived CDR1 and CDR2 are MNHEY and SVGEGT.

The genes are TRBV3-1 (or the pseudogene TRBV3-2) and TRBJ2-1; D gene unclear. The CDR3 has 14 amino acids. Per the germline V gene, CDR1 is LGHDT and CDR2 is YNNKEL (reference sequence). The ends were cut back, 1 base at V and 5 bases at J, with 9 bases in the middle. CDR3 loop: CASSQVGLNNEQFF. The CDR3, as DNA: TGTGCCAGCAGCCAAGTTGGCCTGAACAATGAGCAGTTCTTC.

The chain's CDR3 is CASSRDSGTEAFF. In DNA, the CDR3 is TGTGCCAGCAGCCGGGACAGCGGCACTGAAGCTTTCTTT. The chain employs TRBV12-3 or TRBV12-4 and TRBJ1-1; 7 bases fit TRBD1. The junction had 5 bases not matched to a gene; V was cut back by 6 bases and J by 4 bases. The CDR3 has 13 amino acids.

This clone was detected only once. The chain combines TRBV6-2 or TRBV6-3 with TRBJ2-7, with 10 bases aligning to TRBD1. Germline V gene data show CDR1 as MNHEY and CDR2 as SVGEGT. The CDR3 is 14 residues long. Losses at the gene ends were 6 bases for V and 4 bases for J; bases not matched to a gene: 6. The CDR3, as DNA: TGTGCCAGCAGCAAGACAGGGGGCCGTTACGAGCAGTACTTC. Its protein product is CASSKTGGRYEQYF.

The chain couples TRBV19 to TRBJ2-1; the D gene is possibly TRBD1 (6 bases). The CDR3 loop spans 15 amino acids. Germline values: CDR1 LNHDA, CDR2 SQIVND (reference sequence). V lost 4 bases, J lost 7 bases, and 17 bases lay in between. This chain's CDR3 is CASSNQQGDKNEQFF. The DNA of the CDR3 is TGTGCCAGTAGTAACCAACAGGGAGATAAAAATGAGCAGTTCTTC.

This clone was recorded a few times. V usage is TRBV5-1 and J usage is TRBJ2-3; 9 bases line up with TRBD1. The length of the CDR3 is 15 residues. Unmatched junction bases numbered 12, after V lost 7 bases and J lost 6 bases. Per germline, CDR1 SGHRS and CDR2 YFSETQ. The DNA for the CDR3 is TGCGCCAGCGGCCAGATGGGGACAGGGAGGGATACGCAGTATTTT. Translating gives CASGQMGTGRDTQYF.

V is TRBV18 and J is TRBJ1-1; perhaps TRBD1 as D (6 bases). V lost 5 bases, J lost 5 bases, and 9 bases lay in between. The CDR3 is 12 residues long. In germline, CDR1 is KGHSH, CDR2 LQKENI. CDR3 coding DNA: TGTGCCAGCTCAACAGGGCAAACTGAAGCTTTCTTT. Amino acid sequence: CASSTGQTEAFF. Together with reference TRBV18 and TRBJ1-1, the CDR3 gives the full variable domain: NAGVMQNPRHLVRRRGQEARLRCSPMKGHSHVYWYRQLPEEGLKFMVYLQKENIIDESGMPKERFSAEFPKEGPSILRIQQVVRGDSAAYFCASSTGQTEAFFGQGTRLTVV.

V is TRBV28 and J is TRBJ1-4, with TRBD1 matching 7 bases. V trimming: 2 bases; J trimming: 10 bases; junction bases outside the gene matches: 7. Germline-derived CDR1 and CDR2 are MDHEN and SYDVKM. The CDR3 is 14 amino acids. The chain's CDR3 is CASSLGTADGKLFF. For the CDR3, the DNA is TGTGCCAGCAGTTTAGGGACAGCCGACGGAAAACTGTTTTTT.

A few counts support this clone. The V call is TRBV5-1, the J call TRBJ1-2; no firm D call. Germline-derived CDR1 and CDR2 are SGHRS and YFSETQ. V was cut by 4 bases and J by 8 bases, with 15 bases left in between. The CDR3 extends over 13 amino acids. The DNA for the CDR3 is TGCGCCAGCAGCAACCGGGAGTACGGCGGCTACACCTTC. It translates to CASSNREYGGYTF.